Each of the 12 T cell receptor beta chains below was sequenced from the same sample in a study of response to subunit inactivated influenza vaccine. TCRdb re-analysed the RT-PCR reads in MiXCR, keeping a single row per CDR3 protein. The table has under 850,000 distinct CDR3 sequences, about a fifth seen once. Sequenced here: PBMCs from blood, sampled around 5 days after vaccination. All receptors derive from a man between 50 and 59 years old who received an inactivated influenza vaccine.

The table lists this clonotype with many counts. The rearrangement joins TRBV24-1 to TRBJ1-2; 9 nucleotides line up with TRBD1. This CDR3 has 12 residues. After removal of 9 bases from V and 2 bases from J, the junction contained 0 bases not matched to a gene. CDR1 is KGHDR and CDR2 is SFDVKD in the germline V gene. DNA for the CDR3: TGTGCCACCGGGACAGGGAACTATGGCTACACCTTC. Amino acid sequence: CATGTGNYGYTF.

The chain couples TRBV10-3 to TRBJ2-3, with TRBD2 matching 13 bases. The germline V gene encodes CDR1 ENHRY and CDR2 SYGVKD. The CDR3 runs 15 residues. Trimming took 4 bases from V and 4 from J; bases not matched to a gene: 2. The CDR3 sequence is CAISGTSGSPDTQYF. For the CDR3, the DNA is TGTGCCATCAGTGGGACTAGCGGGAGTCCAGATACGCAGTATTTT.

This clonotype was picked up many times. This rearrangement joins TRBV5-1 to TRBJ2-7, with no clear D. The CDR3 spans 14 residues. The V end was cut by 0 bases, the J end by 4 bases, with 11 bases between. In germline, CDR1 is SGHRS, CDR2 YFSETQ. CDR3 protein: CASSLGPQGYEQYF. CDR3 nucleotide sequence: TGCGCCAGCAGCTTGGGGCCTCAAGGGTACGAGCAGTACTTC.

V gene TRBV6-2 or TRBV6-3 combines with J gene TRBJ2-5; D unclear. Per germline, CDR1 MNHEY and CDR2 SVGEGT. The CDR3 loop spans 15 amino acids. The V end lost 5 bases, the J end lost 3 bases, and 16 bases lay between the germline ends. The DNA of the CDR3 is TGTGCCAGCAGTGGAAGGACCCCCCGGGAAGAGACCCAGTACTTC. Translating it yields CASSGRTPREETQYF.

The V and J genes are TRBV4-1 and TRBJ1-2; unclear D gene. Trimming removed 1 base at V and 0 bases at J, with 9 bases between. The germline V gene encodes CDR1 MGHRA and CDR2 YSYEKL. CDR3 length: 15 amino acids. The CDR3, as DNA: TGCGCCAGCAGCCAAGCCCACGGAACTAACTATGGCTACACCTTC. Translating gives CASSQAHGTNYGYTF.

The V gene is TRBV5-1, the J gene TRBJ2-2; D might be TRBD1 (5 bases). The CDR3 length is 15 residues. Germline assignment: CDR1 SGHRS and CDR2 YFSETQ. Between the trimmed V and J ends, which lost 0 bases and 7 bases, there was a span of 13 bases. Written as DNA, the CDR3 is TGCGCCAGCAGCTTGGGCAGGGTTGATCACGGGGAGCTGTTTTTT. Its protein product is CASSLGRVDHGELFF.

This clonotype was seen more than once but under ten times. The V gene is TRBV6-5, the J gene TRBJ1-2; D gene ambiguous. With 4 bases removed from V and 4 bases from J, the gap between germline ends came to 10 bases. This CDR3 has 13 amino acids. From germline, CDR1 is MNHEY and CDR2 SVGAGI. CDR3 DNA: TGTGCCAGCAGTTCCGTCTGGAGCTATGGCTACACCTTC. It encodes CASSSVWSYGYTF.

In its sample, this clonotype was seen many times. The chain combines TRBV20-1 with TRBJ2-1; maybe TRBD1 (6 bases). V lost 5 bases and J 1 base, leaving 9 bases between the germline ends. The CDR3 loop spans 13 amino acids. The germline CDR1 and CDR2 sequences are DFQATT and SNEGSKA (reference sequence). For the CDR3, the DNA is TGCAGTGCTCGGACAGCTTCCTACAATGAGCAGTTCTTC. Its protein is CSARTASYNEQFF.

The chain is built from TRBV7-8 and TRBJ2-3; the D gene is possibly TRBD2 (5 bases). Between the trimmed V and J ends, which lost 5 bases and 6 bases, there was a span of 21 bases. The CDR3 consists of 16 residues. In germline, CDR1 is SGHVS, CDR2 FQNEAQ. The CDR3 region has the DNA TGTGCCAGCAGCCTCCAGACCCCGCGGGCGTACGATACGCAGTATTTT. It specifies CASSLQTPRAYDTQYF.

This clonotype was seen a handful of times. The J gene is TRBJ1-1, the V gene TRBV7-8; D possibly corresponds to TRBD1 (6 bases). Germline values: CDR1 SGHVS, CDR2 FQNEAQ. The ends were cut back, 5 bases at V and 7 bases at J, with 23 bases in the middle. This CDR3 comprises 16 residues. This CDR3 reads CASSPIRGSLLVEAFF. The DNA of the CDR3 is TGTGCCAGCAGCCCAATCAGGGGCTCTCTTCTCGTTGAAGCTTTCTTT.

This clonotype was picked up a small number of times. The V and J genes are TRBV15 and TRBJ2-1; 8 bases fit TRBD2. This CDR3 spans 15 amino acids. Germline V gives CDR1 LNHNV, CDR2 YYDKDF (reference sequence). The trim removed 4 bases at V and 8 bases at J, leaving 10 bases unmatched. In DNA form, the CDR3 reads TGTGCCACCAGCACTTCGGGGGGGGCAAGGTATGAGCAGTTCTTC. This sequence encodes CATSTSGGARYEQFF.

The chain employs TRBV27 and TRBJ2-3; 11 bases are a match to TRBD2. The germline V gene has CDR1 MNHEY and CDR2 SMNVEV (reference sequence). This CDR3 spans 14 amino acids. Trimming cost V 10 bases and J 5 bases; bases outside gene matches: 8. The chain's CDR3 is CAIRGLAVGDTQYF. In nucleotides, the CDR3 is TGTGCCATCCGGGGACTAGCGGTAGGAGATACGCAGTATTTT.